This TCR beta chain was sequenced during a study of a mutant IDH1 vaccine in newly diagnosed glioma. Whole-study context: The first vaccination came 4-6 weeks after radiotherapy alone, or with temozolomide cycles. Earlier treatment was radiotherapy, temozolomide, or both, with most getting both. Study-level results: Variations in leading peripheral T cell clonotypes appeared to have no connection with pseudoprogression.

As for this clone: Its antigen remains unidentified.

Described time point: week 23, last vaccination. Each dose delivered 300 ug of mutant IDH1 20-mer peptide subcutaneously with imiquimod. TCRdb's table, derived via immunoSEQ multiplex PCR, lists solely in-frame clones and lacks some. This sample carries tens of thousands of clones, approximately 80% of them seen once, and the ten largest clones take roughly 14%. The germline V gene encodes CDR1 SGHTS and CDR2 YDEGEE. The germline V and J ends were trimmed by 5 bases and 0 bases, with 11 bases remaining between them. The CDR3 sequence is 14 residues long. The sample was PBMCs, taken from a glioma patient whose treatment included an IDH1 peptide vaccine. This sequence originates from a man aged 18 to 29 with glioma. V and J are TRBV5-8 and TRBJ1-1; D is uncertain. DNA for the CDR3: TGTGCCAGCAGTCTCGGCGTCATGAACACTGAAGCTTTCTTT. Its translation: CASSLGVMNTEAFF.